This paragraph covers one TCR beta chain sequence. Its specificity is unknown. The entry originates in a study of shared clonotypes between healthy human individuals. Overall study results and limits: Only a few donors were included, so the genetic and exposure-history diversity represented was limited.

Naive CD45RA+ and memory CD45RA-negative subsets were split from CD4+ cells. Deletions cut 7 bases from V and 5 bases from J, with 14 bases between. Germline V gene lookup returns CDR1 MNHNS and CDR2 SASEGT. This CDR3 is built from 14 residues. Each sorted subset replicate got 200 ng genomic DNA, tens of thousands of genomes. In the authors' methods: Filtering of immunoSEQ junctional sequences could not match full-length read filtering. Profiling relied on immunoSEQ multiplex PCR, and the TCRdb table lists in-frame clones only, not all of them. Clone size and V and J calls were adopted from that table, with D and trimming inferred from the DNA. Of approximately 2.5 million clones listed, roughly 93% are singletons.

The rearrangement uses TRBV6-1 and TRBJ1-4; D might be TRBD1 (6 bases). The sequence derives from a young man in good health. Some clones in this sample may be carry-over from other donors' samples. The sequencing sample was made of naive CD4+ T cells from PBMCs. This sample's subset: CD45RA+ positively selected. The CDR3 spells CASIVDRYNEKLFF. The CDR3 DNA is TGTGCCAGCATCGTGGACAGATACAATGAAAAACTGTTTTTT.